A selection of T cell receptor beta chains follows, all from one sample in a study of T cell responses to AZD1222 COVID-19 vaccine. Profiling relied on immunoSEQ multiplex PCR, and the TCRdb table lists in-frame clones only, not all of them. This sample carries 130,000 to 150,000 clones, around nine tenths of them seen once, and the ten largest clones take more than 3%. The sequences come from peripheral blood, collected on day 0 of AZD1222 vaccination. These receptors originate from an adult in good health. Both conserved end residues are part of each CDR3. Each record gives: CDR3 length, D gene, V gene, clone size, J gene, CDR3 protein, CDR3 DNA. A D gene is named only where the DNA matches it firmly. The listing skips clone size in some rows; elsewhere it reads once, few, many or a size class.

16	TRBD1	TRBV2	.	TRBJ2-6	CASRDRVLSRANVLTF	TGTGCCAGTAGAGACAGGGTACTTTCTAGGGCCAACGTCCTGACTTTC
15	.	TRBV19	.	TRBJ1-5	CASSGLTNSNQPQHF	TGTGCCAGTAGTGGGCTGACTAATAGCAATCAGCCCCAGCATTTT
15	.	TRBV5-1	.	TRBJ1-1	CASSLDRGRVAEAFF	TGCGCCAGCAGCTTGGATCGGGGTCGGGTGGCTGAAGCTTTCTTT
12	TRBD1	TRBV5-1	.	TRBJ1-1	CASSAGDRGHFF	TGCGCCAGCAGCGCGGGGGACAGGGGGCACTTCTTT
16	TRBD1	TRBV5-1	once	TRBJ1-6	CASTPQSGQGNSPLHF	TGCGCCAGCACTCCACAATCGGGACAGGGGAATTCACCCCTCCACTTT
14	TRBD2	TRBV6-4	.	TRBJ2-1	CASSERETHNEQFF	TGTGCCAGCAGTGAGCGGGAGACACACAATGAGCAGTTCTTC
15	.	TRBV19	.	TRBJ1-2	CASSTRGSNNYGYTF	TGTGCCAGTAGTACCCGGGGCAGTAATAACTATGGCTACACCTTC
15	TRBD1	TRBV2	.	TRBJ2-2	CASSGQGWSTGELFF	TGTGCCAGCAGTGGACAGGGTTGGTCAACCGGGGAGCTGTTTTTT
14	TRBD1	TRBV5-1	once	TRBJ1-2	CASSPTGGADGYTF	TGCGCCAGCAGCCCGACAGGGGGCGCAGATGGCTACACCTTC
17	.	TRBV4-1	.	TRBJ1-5	CASSQVRVGALDQPQHF	TGCGCCAGCAGCCAAGTACGTGTGGGTGCCCTGGATCAGCCCCAGCATTTT
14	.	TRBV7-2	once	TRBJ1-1	CASSPRTANTEAFF	TGTGCCAGCAGCCCCCGGACGGCGAACACTGAAGCTTTCTTT
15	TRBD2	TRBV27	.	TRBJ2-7	CASSPMGLELYEQYF	TGTGCCAGCAGTCCAATGGGACTAGAGCTCTACGAGCAGTACTTC
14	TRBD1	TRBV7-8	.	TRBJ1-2	CASSLEQGAVGYTF	TGTGCCAGCAGCTTAGAACAGGGGGCAGTAGGCTACACCTTC
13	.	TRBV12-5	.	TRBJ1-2	CASGLGGGHGYTF	TGTGCTAGTGGTTTGGGAGGGGGTCATGGCTACACCTTC
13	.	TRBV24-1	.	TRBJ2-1	CATSDTDRDEQFF	TGTGCCACCAGTGATACCGACCGCGATGAGCAGTTCTTC
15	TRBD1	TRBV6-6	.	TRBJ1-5	CASSYSTGGNQPQHF	TGTGCCAGCAGTTACTCGACAGGGGGCAATCAGCCCCAGCATTTT
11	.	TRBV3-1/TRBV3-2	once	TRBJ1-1	CASSQGREAFF	TGTGCCAGCAGCCAAGGGCGTGAAGCTTTCTTT
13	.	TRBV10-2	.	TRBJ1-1	CASSEKRNTEAFF	TGCGCCAGCAGTGAGAAGAGGAACACTGAAGCTTTCTTT
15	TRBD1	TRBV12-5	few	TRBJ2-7	CASGLPWTGEGEQYF	TGTGCTAGTGGTTTGCCCTGGACAGGGGAGGGCGAGCAGTACTTC
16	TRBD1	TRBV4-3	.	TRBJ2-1	CASSQEIGGVYNEQFF	TGCGCCAGCAGCCAAGAAATAGGGGGCGTTTACAATGAGCAGTTCTTC
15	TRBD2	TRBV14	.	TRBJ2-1	CASSQPAGGRGEQFF	TGTGCCAGCAGCCAACCAGCGGGGGGGCGGGGTGAGCAGTTCTTC
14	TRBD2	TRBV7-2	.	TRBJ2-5	CASSLSGGRETQYF	TGTGCCAGCAGCTTATCCGGGGGGAGGGAGACCCAGTACTTC
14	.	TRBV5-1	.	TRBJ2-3	CASSLGQDTDTQYF	TGCGCCAGCAGCTTAGGTCAGGATACAGATACGCAGTATTTT
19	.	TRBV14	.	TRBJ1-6	CASSQPQGEEVRLNSPLHF	TGTGCCAGCAGCCAACCACAGGGTGAGGAGGTTCGTTTGAATTCACCCCTCCACTTT
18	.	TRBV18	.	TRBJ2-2	CASSPFAPGTANTGELFF	TGTGCCAGCTCACCATTCGCCCCAGGGACCGCGAACACCGGGGAGCTGTTTTTT
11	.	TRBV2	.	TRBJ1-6	CASMFASPLHF	TGTGCCAGCATGTTCGCTTCCCCCCTCCACTTT
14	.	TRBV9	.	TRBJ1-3	CASSALSAGNTIYF	TGTGCCAGCAGCGCCCTAAGTGCTGGAAACACCATATATTTT
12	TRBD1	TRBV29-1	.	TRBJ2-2	CSVQGSSGELFF	TGCAGCGTACAGGGGTCCTCAGGGGAGCTGTTTTTT
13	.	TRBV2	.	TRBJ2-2	CASIGSGTGELFF	TGTGCCAGCATTGGATCGGGCACCGGGGAGCTGTTTTTT
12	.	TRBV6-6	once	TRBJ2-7	CASSRTESEQYF	TGTGCCAGCAGTCGGACTGAGTCCGAGCAGTACTTC
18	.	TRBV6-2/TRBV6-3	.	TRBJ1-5	CASSYGVDKGLSNQPQHF	TGTGCCAGCAGTTACGGGGTCGACAAGGGGCTTAGCAATCAGCCCCAGCATTTT
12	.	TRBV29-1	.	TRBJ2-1	CSVSGRSNEQFF	TGCAGCGTCTCCGGCAGATCCAATGAGCAGTTCTTC
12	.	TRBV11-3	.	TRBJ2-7	CASSEQGHEQYF	TGTGCCAGCAGCGAACAGGGACACGAGCAGTACTTC
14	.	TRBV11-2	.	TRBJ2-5	CASSSIGGQETQYF	TGTGCCAGCAGCAGCATAGGGGGCCAAGAGACCCAGTACTTC
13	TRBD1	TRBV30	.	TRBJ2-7	CAWDRDRAEPQYF	TGTGCCTGGGACCGGGACAGAGCTGAACCACAGTACTTC
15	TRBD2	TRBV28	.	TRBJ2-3	CASNSGGGFTDTQYF	TGTGCCAGCAACTCAGGCGGGGGGTTCACAGATACGCAGTATTTT
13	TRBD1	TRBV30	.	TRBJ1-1	CACLYIRGTEAFF	TGTGCCTGCCTCTACATCAGGGGGACTGAAGCTTTCTTT
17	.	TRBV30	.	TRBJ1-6	CAWSGWGRGARGSPLHF	TGTGCCTGGAGTGGATGGGGCAGGGGCGCCCGAGGGTCACCCCTCCACTTT
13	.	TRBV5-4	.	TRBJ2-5	CASSLRGGETQYF	TGTGCCAGCAGCTTGAGAGGGGGAGAGACCCAGTACTTC
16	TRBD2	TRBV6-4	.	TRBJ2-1	CASSDGPSGGADEQFF	TGTGCCAGCAGTGACGGCCCTAGCGGGGGGGCCGATGAGCAGTTCTTC
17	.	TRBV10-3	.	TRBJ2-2	CAIKAGLEKTNTGELFF	TGTGCCATCAAGGCGGGGCTAGAGAAAACGAACACCGGGGAGCTGTTTTTT
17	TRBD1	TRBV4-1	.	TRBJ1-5	CASSQEGGQGFGQPQHF	TGCGCCAGCAGCCAAGAAGGGGGACAGGGGTTCGGTCAGCCCCAGCATTTT
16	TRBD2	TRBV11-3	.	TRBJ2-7	CASSSYLAGGSYEQYF	TGTGCCAGCAGCTCCTACCTAGCGGGAGGGTCCTACGAGCAGTACTTC
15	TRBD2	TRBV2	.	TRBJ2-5	CASHRVGREGETQYF	TGTGCCAGTCACCGTGTAGGAAGGGAGGGGGAGACCCAGTACTTC
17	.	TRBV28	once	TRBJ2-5	CASNAGLIASRGETQYF	TGTGCCAGCAATGCCGGGTTAATAGCCTCACGCGGAGAGACCCAGTACTTC
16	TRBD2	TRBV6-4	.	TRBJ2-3	CASRTGLADGTDTQYF	TGTGCCAGCAGAACGGGACTAGCGGATGGCACAGATACGCAGTATTTT
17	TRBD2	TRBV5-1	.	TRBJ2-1	CASSLVLAGGPNNEQFF	TGCGCCAGCAGCTTGGTGTTAGCGGGAGGGCCAAACAATGAGCAGTTCTTC
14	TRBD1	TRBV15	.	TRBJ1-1	CATSRQGGNTEAFF	TGTGCCACCAGCAGACAGGGGGGGAACACTGAAGCTTTCTTT
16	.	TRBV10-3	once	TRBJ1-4	CAIASGRGQDNEKLFF	TGTGCCATCGCCTCAGGCAGAGGGCAGGATAATGAAAAACTGTTTTTT
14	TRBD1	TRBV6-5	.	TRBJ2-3	CASSRGGDGDTQYF	TGTGCCAGCAGCAGAGGGGGCGACGGAGATACGCAGTATTTT
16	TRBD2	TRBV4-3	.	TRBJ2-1	CASSQSTSGPYNEQFF	TGCGCCAGCAGCCAATCAACTAGCGGCCCATACAATGAGCAGTTCTTC